This TCR beta chain derives from a study of blood T cell repertoires in COVID-19. Points on this clone: Other nucleotide sequences in the sample specify the same CDR3.

Measured with immunoSEQ multiplex PCR; TCRdb has only the in-frame clones, and not every one. The sample contains approximately 360,000 clones, around 83% of which appear only once. Symptom resolution, clearance, or two negative PCRs marked the recovered donors of Cohort 3. The germline gives CDR1 SGDLS, CDR2 YYNGEE. The CDR3 contains 14 residues. V lost 5 bases to trimming and J lost 0 bases, with 6 bases between them. The receptor was isolated from a woman in her 50s who had recovered from COVID-19. The chain recombines TRBV9 with TRBJ2-6; D remains ambiguous. Sequencing input: PBMCs or T cells enriched from blood (not recorded which). For the CDR3, the DNA is TGTGCCAGCAGTACTCGCTCTGGGGCCAACGTCCTGACTTTC. This translates into CASSTRSGANVLTF.